This entry concerns a single T cell receptor beta chain. There are 15 residues in the CDR3. Trimming removed 7 bases from V and 4 bases from J, with 14 bases in between. Germline lookup yields CDR1 MDHEN and CDR2 SYDVKM. These data belong to a study of blood T cell repertoires in COVID-19. Whole-study context: There were acute and convalescent COVID-19 samples, and they came from the United States, Italy and Spain.

Source study methods: Amplification with reference gene primers provided the estimates of nucleated cell counts. Assay: immunoSEQ multiplex PCR; the TCRdb copy retains only in-frame clones and omits some. V and J calls and clone size are those listed in that table; D and trimming were worked out from the DNA. The profile shows about 180,000 clones, approximately 80% of them singletons. The sequencing input was peripheral blood. The rearrangement joins TRBV28 to TRBJ2-6; maybe TRBD1 (5 bases). The receptor comes from a middle-aged woman with COVID-19, enrolled during active disease. CDR3 sequence (DNA): TGTGCCAGCACCTCCTCAGGGTCCGGGGCCAACGTCCTGACTTTC. This encodes CASTSSGSGANVLTF. The complete variable domain, with remaining parts taken from reference TRBV28 and TRBJ2-6, reads DVKVTQSSRYLVKRTGEKVFLECVQDMDHENMFWYRQDPGLGLRLIYFSYDVKMKEKGDIPEGYSVSREKKERFSLILESASTNQTSMYLCASTSSGSGANVLTFGAGSRLTVL.